These T cell receptor beta chains were read from a single sample in a study of CD8 T cells in ankylosing spondylitis. TCRdb re-derived calls from the 5' RACE reads in MiXCR, one entry per CDR3 protein. The table has around 890,000 distinct CDR3 sequences, roughly 12% seen once; the top ten hold 0.51%. Specimen: blood, either unsorted or a sorted T cell fraction (not recorded which). Receptors were obtained from a male donor with ankylosing spondylitis. The CDR3 runs from the conserved cysteine through the conserved F or W. The D gene is left open where the match is weak. Clone size is given for some rows only: seen once, a few or many times, or a class if the clone is expanded.

J: TRBJ1-5; D: -; size: many; V: TRBV20-1; CDR3: CSASPSRDQPQHF; DNA: TGCAGTGCTAGCCCGAGTAGGGACCAGCCCCAGCATTTT
J: TRBJ2-1; D: -; size: few; V: TRBV10-3; CDR3: CAISEGFTSYNEQFF; DNA: TGTGCCATCAGTGAGGGGTTTACCTCCTACAATGAGCAGTTCTTC
J: TRBJ2-3; D: TRBD2; size: many; V: TRBV11-2; CDR3: CASSPWEGRTDTQYF; DNA: TGTGCCAGCAGCCCCTGGGAGGGGCGGACAGATACGCAGTATTTT
J: TRBJ2-7; D: -; size: few; V: TRBV20-1; CDR3: CSASRSLEYEQYF; DNA: TGCAGTGCTAGCAGGAGTCTGGAGTACGAGCAGTACTTC
J: TRBJ2-7; D: -; size: -; V: TRBV9; CDR3: CASSVDYSPYEQYF; DNA: TGTGCCAGCAGCGTAGATTACAGCCCCTACGAGCAGTACTTC
J: TRBJ1-3; D: -; size: few; V: TRBV5-1; CDR3: CASSLGNGGNTIYF; DNA: TGCGCCAGCAGCTTAGGTAACGGAGGAAACACCATATATTTT
J: TRBJ1-6; D: -; size: few; V: TRBV29-1; CDR3: CSVKPGLNYNSPLHF; DNA: TGCAGCGTAAAACCGGGACTGAACTATAATTCACCCCTCCACTTT
J: TRBJ1-5; D: TRBD1; size: -; V: TRBV18; CDR3: CASSRYSQGADQPQHF; DNA: TGTGCCAGCTCACGCTACTCACAGGGGGCTGATCAGCCCCAGCATTTT
J: TRBJ1-2; D: -; size: many; V: TRBV4-2; CDR3: CASSQVLDGYTF; DNA: TGTGCCAGCAGCCAAGTTCTCGATGGCTACACCTTC
J: TRBJ2-7; D: -; size: -; V: TRBV20-1; CDR3: CSAREGPEPYEQYF; DNA: TGCAGTGCTAGAGAAGGCCCCGAGCCTTACGAGCAGTACTTC
J: TRBJ1-1; D: -; size: few; V: TRBV28; CDR3: CASSLTRQENTEAFF; DNA: TGTGCCAGCAGTTTAACCCGACAGGAGAACACTGAAGCTTTCTTT
J: TRBJ2-1; D: -; size: -; V: TRBV6-5; CDR3: CASSFPGMGTDEQFF; DNA: TGTGCCAGCAGTTTCCCGGGGATGGGGACGGATGAGCAGTTCTTC
J: TRBJ1-5; D: -; size: few; V: TRBV6-1; CDR3: CASGLTEDQPQHF; DNA: TGTGCCAGCGGATTGACAGAAGATCAGCCCCAGCATTTT
J: TRBJ1-5; D: -; size: few; V: TRBV4-2; CDR3: CASSQDRREDPQHF; DNA: TGTGCCAGCAGCCAAGACAGGAGAGAAGACCCCCAGCATTTT
J: TRBJ1-1; D: TRBD1; size: many; V: TRBV5-1; CDR3: CASSLAGGVTEAFF; DNA: TGTGCCAGCAGTTTAGCAGGGGGGGTCACTGAAGCTTTCTTT
J: TRBJ1-2; D: TRBD1; size: -; V: TRBV19; CDR3: CASSPRRQGSYGYTF; DNA: TGTGCCAGTAGTCCCCGCCGACAGGGGAGCTATGGCTACACCTTC
J: TRBJ2-7; D: -; size: few; V: TRBV5-3; CDR3: CASSLADLMAGLYYEQYF; DNA: TGTGCCAGCAGCTTGGCCGATCTTATGGCAGGGCTGTACTACGAGCAGTACTTC
J: TRBJ2-7; D: -; size: -; V: TRBV28; CDR3: CASTIRQGGYEQYF; DNA: TGTGCCAGCACCATCAGGCAGGGGGGCTACGAGCAGTACTTC
J: TRBJ2-7; D: TRBD1; size: -; V: TRBV7-9; CDR3: CASRRGQGLSYEQYF; DNA: TGTGCCAGCAGACGGGGACAGGGGCTCTCCTACGAGCAGTACTTC
J: TRBJ2-3; D: -; size: -; V: TRBV24-1; CDR3: CATSGDAGVTDTQYF; DNA: TGTGCCACCAGTGGGGATGCAGGGGTAACAGATACGCAGTATTTT
J: TRBJ1-5; D: -; size: few; V: TRBV28; CDR3: CASGGLTYSNQPQHF; DNA: TGTGCCAGCGGGGGCCTCACCTATAGCAATCAGCCCCAGCATTTT
J: TRBJ2-1; D: -; size: few; V: TRBV7-2; CDR3: CASSLVRGGAGAEQFF; DNA: TGTGCCAGCAGCTTAGTACGTGGGGGGGCCGGGGCTGAGCAGTTCTTC
J: TRBJ1-5; D: -; size: -; V: TRBV20-1; CDR3: CSAHREAGRQPQHF; DNA: TGCAGTGCCCATCGAGAGGCTGGGCGACAGCCCCAGCATTTT
J: TRBJ2-5; D: TRBD2; size: -; V: TRBV7-2; CDR3: CASTFGPGGETQYF; DNA: TGTGCCAGCACCTTCGGACCGGGAGGAGAGACCCAGTACTTC
J: TRBJ2-1; D: TRBD1; size: many; V: TRBV12-3/TRBV12-4; CDR3: CASSARDRAYNEQFF; DNA: TGTGCCAGCAGTGCCCGGGACAGGGCTTACAATGAGCAGTTCTTC
J: TRBJ2-3; D: TRBD2; size: few; V: TRBV20-1; CDR3: CSAKDLAGADTQYF; DNA: TGCAGTGCGAAAGACCTAGCGGGAGCAGATACGCAGTATTTT
J: TRBJ2-2; D: -; size: few; V: TRBV20-1; CDR3: CSASLARGTGELFF; DNA: TGCAGTGCTAGTTTGGCCCGGGGCACCGGGGAGCTGTTTTTT
J: TRBJ2-7; D: -; size: many; V: TRBV20-1; CDR3: CSAAGRSYEQYF; DNA: TGCAGTGCCGCCGGACGGTCCTACGAGCAGTACTTC
J: TRBJ2-5; D: -; size: few; V: TRBV6-2/TRBV6-3; CDR3: CASTKSAPETQYF; DNA: TGTGCCAGCACCAAGTCTGCCCCAGAGACCCAGTACTTC
J: TRBJ2-1; D: TRBD2; size: -; V: TRBV5-1; CDR3: CASSLASGGPYNEQFF; DNA: TGCGCCAGCAGCTTGGCTAGCGGGGGGCCATACAATGAGCAGTTCTTC
J: TRBJ2-7; D: -; size: few; V: TRBV5-1; CDR3: CASCRDLGVYEQYF; DNA: TGCGCCAGCTGCAGGGACTTGGGGGTCTACGAGCAGTACTTC
J: TRBJ2-3; D: -; size: -; V: TRBV28; CDR3: CASSLAGTFRDTQYF; DNA: TGTGCCAGCAGTTTAGCCGGGACTTTTCGAGATACGCAGTATTTT
J: TRBJ2-3; D: -; size: many; V: TRBV9; CDR3: CASSSGSTDTQYF; DNA: TGTGCCAGCAGCTCGGGAAGCACAGATACGCAGTATTTT
J: TRBJ2-4; D: TRBD2; size: -; V: TRBV4-1; CDR3: CASSPLVGGGNIQYF; DNA: TGCGCCAGCAGCCCCCTAGTGGGCGGGGGAAACATTCAGTACTTC
J: TRBJ2-7; D: TRBD2; size: many; V: TRBV20-1; CDR3: CSARGLGRATSYEQYF; DNA: TGCAGTGCTAGGGGCCTCGGGAGGGCGACCTCCTACGAGCAGTACTTC
J: TRBJ2-2; D: TRBD2; size: -; V: TRBV4-1; CDR3: CASSRVLAAGTGELFF; DNA: TGCGCCAGCAGCCGCGTACTAGCGGCGGGGACCGGGGAGCTGTTTTTT
J: TRBJ2-4; D: -; size: few; V: TRBV15; CDR3: CATATGPKNIQYF; DNA: TGTGCCACTGCGACAGGTCCCAAAAACATTCAGTACTTC
J: TRBJ1-2; D: -; size: -; V: TRBV10-3; CDR3: CAIKTERSDYGYTF; DNA: TGTGCCATCAAGACGGAGAGGTCGGACTATGGCTACACCTTC
J: TRBJ2-7; D: -; size: -; V: TRBV2; CDR3: CASKYVDEQYF; DNA: TGTGCCAGCAAATATGTAGACGAGCAGTACTTC
J: TRBJ2-5; D: TRBD2; size: many; V: TRBV20-1; CDR3: CSAKAGGPIETQYF; DNA: TGCAGTGCTAAAGCGGGAGGGCCGATAGAGACCCAGTACTTC
J: TRBJ2-1; D: -; size: many; V: TRBV20-1; CDR3: CSAVWVLSSYNEQFF; DNA: TGCAGTGCCGTTTGGGTCCTGAGCTCCTACAATGAGCAGTTCTTC
J: TRBJ2-5; D: TRBD2; size: few; V: TRBV5-1; CDR3: CASSSNRLAGQETQYF; DNA: TGCGCCAGCAGCTCCAACCGACTAGCGGGGCAAGAGACCCAGTACTTC
J: TRBJ2-5; D: -; size: few; V: TRBV28; CDR3: CASSKDGETQYF; DNA: TGTGCCAGCAGCAAGGACGGTGAGACCCAGTACTTC
J: TRBJ2-1; D: TRBD2; size: many; V: TRBV11-2; CDR3: CASSVSGEPYNEQFF; DNA: TGTGCCAGCAGCGTAAGCGGGGAGCCTTACAATGAGCAGTTCTTC
J: TRBJ2-3; D: -; size: -; V: TRBV6-5; CDR3: CASSYSLQTDTQYF; DNA: TGTGCCAGCAGTTACTCGTTACAGACAGATACGCAGTATTTT
J: TRBJ2-1; D: TRBD2; size: -; V: TRBV11-2; CDR3: CASSARLAGGRSFF; DNA: TGTGCCAGCAGCGCCCGACTAGCGGGAGGTCGTTCGTTCTTC
J: TRBJ2-1; D: TRBD1; size: -; V: TRBV10-3; CDR3: CAISGGATGRRGLNEQFF; DNA: TGTGCCATCAGTGGTGGGGCGACAGGGCGAAGGGGCCTGAATGAGCAGTTCTTC
J: TRBJ2-5; D: -; size: few; V: TRBV7-9; CDR3: CASSLVEGTQYF; DNA: TGTGCCAGCAGCTTAGTGGAGGGGACCCAGTACTTC
J: TRBJ2-5; D: -; size: few; V: TRBV7-2; CDR3: CASSRALSAPGQYF; DNA: TGTGCCAGCAGCCGAGCCCTCTCCGCCCCCGGCCAGTACTTC
J: TRBJ2-5; D: TRBD1; size: -; V: TRBV12-3/TRBV12-4; CDR3: CASSRTGGKETQYF; DNA: TGTGCCAGCAGTCGGACAGGGGGCAAGGAGACCCAGTACTTC
J: TRBJ1-5; D: -; size: many; V: TRBV7-3; CDR3: CASSFGRNQPQHF; DNA: TGTGCCAGCAGCTTCGGACGCAATCAGCCCCAGCATTTT
J: TRBJ2-2; D: -; size: few; V: TRBV6-1; CDR3: CASRPDPTSTGELFF; DNA: TGTGCCAGCAGACCCGACCCAACTTCCACCGGGGAGCTGTTTTTT
J: TRBJ1-6; D: -; size: many; V: TRBV4-2; CDR3: CASSLGTGHSPLHF; DNA: TGTGCCAGCAGCCTGGGGACTGGGCATTCACCCCTCCACTTT
J: TRBJ1-1; D: -; size: -; V: TRBV20-1; CDR3: CSARVQPNTEAFF; DNA: TGCAGTGCTAGAGTACAGCCGAACACTGAAGCTTTCTTT
J: TRBJ1-2; D: TRBD1; size: -; V: TRBV20-1; CDR3: CSARGASGGNYGYTF; DNA: TGCAGTGCTAGAGGGGCCTCAGGGGGAAACTATGGCTACACCTTC
J: TRBJ1-1; D: -; size: few; V: TRBV20-1; CDR3: CSARVHTEAFF; DNA: TGCAGTGCTAGGGTCCACACTGAAGCTTTCTTT
J: TRBJ1-4; D: -; size: few; V: TRBV18; CDR3: CASSPAVPPGEKLFF; DNA: TGTGCCAGCTCACCCGCGGTCCCCCCGGGAGAAAAACTGTTTTTT